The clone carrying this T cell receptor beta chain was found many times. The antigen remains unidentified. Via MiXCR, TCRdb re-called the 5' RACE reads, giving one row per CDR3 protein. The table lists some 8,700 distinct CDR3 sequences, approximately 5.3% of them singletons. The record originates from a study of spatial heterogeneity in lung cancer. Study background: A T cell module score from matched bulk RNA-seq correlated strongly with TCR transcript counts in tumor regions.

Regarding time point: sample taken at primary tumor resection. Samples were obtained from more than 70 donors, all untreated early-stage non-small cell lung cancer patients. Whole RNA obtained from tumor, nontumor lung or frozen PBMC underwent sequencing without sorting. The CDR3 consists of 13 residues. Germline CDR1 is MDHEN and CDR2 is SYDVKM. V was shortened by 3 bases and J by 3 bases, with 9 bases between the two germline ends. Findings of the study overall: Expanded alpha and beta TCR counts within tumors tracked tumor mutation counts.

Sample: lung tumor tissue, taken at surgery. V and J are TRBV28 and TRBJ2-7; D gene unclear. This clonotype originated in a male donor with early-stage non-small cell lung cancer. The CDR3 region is CASSFRLIYEQYF. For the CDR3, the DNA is TGTGCCAGCAGTTTTCGGCTCATCTACGAGCAGTACTTC. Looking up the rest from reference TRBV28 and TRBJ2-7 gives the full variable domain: DVKVTQSSRYLVKRTGEKVFLECVQDMDHENMFWYRQDPGLGLRLIYFSYDVKMKEKGDIPEGYSVSREKKERFSLILESASTNQTSMYLCASSFRLIYEQYFGPGTRLTVT.